A single TCR beta chain is shown here with its context. The antigen is unknown. This sample was taken from a study of cytomegalovirus exposure and HLA in healthy donors. Study outcomes and limitations: In a later analysis, common viral pathogens appeared linked to several of the most significant clusters. Reportedly, cytomegalovirus status was diagnosed with high sensitivity and specificity.

Primers included in the PCR were 60 Vbeta and 13 Jbeta primers. The method was immunoSEQ multiplex PCR; TCRdb's version includes in-frame clones alone and lacks a portion of them. Of 60,000 to 70,000 clones listed, around 80% are singletons. The sample consisted of PBMCs. The origin of this receptor is a woman in her twenties or thirties in good health and CMV-seronegative.

In DNA, the CDR3 is TGCGCCAGCCAAGACAGGGGGCTTAGGGGAGATACGCAGTATTTT. This encodes CASQDRGLRGDTQYF. The chain has TRBV10-1 and TRBJ2-3, with TRBD1 matching 10 bases. This CDR3 is built from 15 residues. The trim removed 8 bases at V and 5 bases at J, leaving 10 bases unmatched. CDR1 and CDR2 (germline): WNHNN, SYGVQD (reference sequence).